These 28 T cell receptor beta chains originate from one sample sequenced in a study of OX40 agonist ivuxolimab in advanced cancers. Profiled with immunoSEQ multiplex PCR; TCRdb holds only in-frame clones, not every one. Of roughly 66,000 clones listed, 65% to 90% are singletons. Specimen: CD4+ or CD8+ T cells sorted from blood, collected in a trial of the OX40 agonist ivuxolimab. The receptor set was obtained from an adult with an advanced solid tumor such as melanoma, head and neck, liver or kidney cancer.

The chain links TRBV7-9 to TRBJ2-5; tentative D call: TRBD1 (6 bases). The V gene lost 4 bases and the J gene lost 4 bases, with 10 bases spanning the gap. The CDR3 has 13 residues. The germline V gene has CDR1 SEHNR and CDR2 FQNEAQ (reference sequence). The CDR3 loop reads CASSYGGVETQYF. CDR3 in DNA: TGTGCCAGCAGCTATGGGGGCGTAGAGACCCAGTACTTC.

V and J are TRBV2 and TRBJ2-1; no definite D call. The V end lost 6 bases, the J end lost 11 bases, and 11 bases lay between the germline ends. This CDR3 is built from 11 residues. CDR1 SNHLY and CDR2 FYNNEI come from the germline V gene. This chain's CDR3 is CASSYGPQQFF. CDR3 DNA: TGTGCCAGCAGCTACGGGCCGCAGCAGTTCTTC.

This clone has just one count. J is TRBJ1-2 and V is TRBV9, with 8 bases aligning to TRBD1. The CDR3 extends over 16 amino acids. Germline CDR1 and CDR2: SGDLS and YYNGEE. The V gene end was trimmed by 4 bases and the J gene end by 1 base; junction bases not matched to a gene: 9. CDR3 sequence reads: CASSSHSTGVNYGYTF. The CDR3, as DNA: TGTGCCAGCAGCTCACACTCGACAGGGGTTAACTATGGCTACACCTTC.

In its sample, this clone was seen once. This rearrangement joins TRBV2 to TRBJ2-3, with TRBD2 identical over 14 bases. Germline CDR1 SNHLY, CDR2 FYNNEI. The CDR3 has 17 residues. Trimming took 6 bases from V and 3 from J; bases not matched to a gene: 8. CDR3 protein: CASRTGLAGAVTDTQYF. In DNA, the CDR3 is TGTGCCAGCAGGACGGGACTAGCGGGAGCGGTGACAGATACGCAGTATTTT. Based on the CDR3 plus reference TRBV2 and TRBJ2-3, the full variable domain is EPEVTQTPSHQVTQMGQEVILRCVPISNHLYFYWYRQILGQKVEFLVSFYNNEISEKSEIFDDQFSVERPDGSNFTLKIRSTKLEDSAMYFCASRTGLAGAVTDTQYFGPGTRLTVL.

This clone was observed a few times. The J gene is TRBJ2-5, the V gene TRBV2; the D gene is possibly TRBD2 (6 bases). The ends were cut back, 5 bases at V and 4 bases at J, with 14 bases in the middle. This CDR3 has 14 residues. The germline V gene has CDR1 SNHLY and CDR2 FYNNEI. CDR3 residues: CASSPRLGGETQYF. As DNA, the CDR3 is TGTGCCAGCAGTCCGAGACTAGGCGGAGAGACCCAGTACTTC.

This clone was counted once. V is TRBV11-2 and J is TRBJ2-1, with 9 bases that match TRBD2. Germline CDR1 SGHAT, CDR2 FQNNGV. This CDR3 spans 15 amino acids. Trimming removed 5 bases from V and 4 bases from J; junction bases left unmatched: 6. The CDR3, as DNA: TGTGCCAGCAGCCCGACTAGCGGAGCTTACAATGAGCAGTTCTTC. Amino acid sequence: CASSPTSGAYNEQFF.

The rearrangement uses TRBV5-4 and TRBJ2-5; tentative D call: TRBD1 (5 bases). Looked up from germline, CDR1 is SGHNT and CDR2 is YYREEE (reference sequence). V shed 1 base and J shed 2 bases, with 12 bases lying between them. CDR3 length: 15 residues. CDR3 DNA sequence: TGTGCCAGCAGCTTGAGGCAGGGTGGGCAAGAGACCCAGTACTTC. It specifies CASSLRQGGQETQYF.

The chain employs TRBV4-2 and TRBJ2-1; tentatively, D is TRBD2 (7 bases). The CDR3 has 20 residues. V was trimmed by 2 bases and J by 2 bases, leaving 25 bases between them. CDR1 is LGHNA, CDR2 YNFKEQ, per germline. The CDR3 protein is CASSQKGGFSGASTYNEQFF. DNA for the CDR3: TGTGCCAGCAGCCAAAAGGGGGGGTTCAGCGGGGCCAGCACCTACAATGAGCAGTTCTTC.

The rearrangement links TRBV6-5 to TRBJ1-4; D is undetermined. The CDR3 is 14 residues long. Deletions cut 5 bases from V and 5 bases from J, with 12 bases between. In germline, CDR1 is MNHEY, CDR2 SVGAGI. The chain's CDR3 is CASSPRVINEKLFF. The CDR3 nucleotides are TGTGCCAGCAGTCCTCGGGTTATCAATGAAAAACTGTTTTTT.

The chain combines TRBV11-2 with TRBJ1-1, with D perhaps TRBD1 (5 bases). Trimming took 5 bases from V and 0 from J, leaving 10 bases between them. CDR1 is SGHAT and CDR2 is FQNNGV in the germline V gene. The length of the CDR3 is 14 residues. CDR3 sequence: CASSRQLMNTEAFF. CDR3 nucleotides: TGTGCCAGCAGCCGACAGCTAATGAACACTGAAGCTTTCTTT. Looking up the rest from reference TRBV11-2 and TRBJ1-1 gives the full variable domain: EAGVAQSPRYKIIEKRQSVAFWCNPISGHATLYWYQQILGQGPKLLIQFQNNGVVDDSQLPKDRFSAERLKGVDSTLKIQPAKLEDSAVYLCASSRQLMNTEAFFGQGTRLTVV.

The chain is built from TRBV5-1 and TRBJ1-1; D is possibly TRBD1 (6 bases). The CDR3 runs 14 residues. V shed 2 bases and J shed 5 bases, with 13 bases lying between them. Germline values: CDR1 SGHRS, CDR2 YFSETQ. CDR3 bases: TGCGCCAGCAGCTTCCCTGGACAGCAGACTGAAGCTTTCTTT. Encoded protein: CASSFPGQQTEAFF.

This clone was found a few times. The chain combines TRBV7-8 with TRBJ1-5; TRBD1 matches 10 bases. The CDR3 is made up of 16 amino acids. V shed 0 bases, J shed 2 bases, and the junction held 1 base outside the gene matches. The germline V gene has CDR1 SGHVS and CDR2 FQNEAQ. As DNA, the CDR3 is TGTGCCAGCAGCTTAGCGGACAGGGGGGGCAATCAGCCCCAGCATTTT. Translation gives CASSLADRGGNQPQHF. The variable domain in full, completed from reference TRBV7-8 and TRBJ1-5, reads GAGVSQSPRYKVAKRGQDVALRCDPISGHVSLFWYQQALGQGPEFLTYFQNEAQLDKSGLPSDRFFAERPEGSVSTLKIQRTQQEDSAVYLCASSLADRGGNQPQHFGDGTRLSIL.

The chain uses TRBV27 and TRBJ2-6; the match to TRBD2 covers 7 bases. The germline CDR1 and CDR2 sequences are MNHEY and SMNVEV (reference sequence). The V and J ends lost 2 bases and 2 bases, in that order; junction bases with no gene match: 0. This CDR3 has 15 amino acids. The CDR3 is CASSLREAGANVLTF. The CDR3, as DNA: TGTGCCAGCAGTTTACGGGAGGCTGGGGCCAACGTCCTGACTTTC.

The rearrangement joins TRBV5-6 to TRBJ1-2; 9 nucleotides line up with TRBD1. CDR1 SGHDT and CDR2 YYEEEE come from the germline V gene. This CDR3 region has 15 residues. Trimming at V came to 6 bases and at J to 7 bases, leaving 13 bases not matched to a gene. The DNA of the CDR3 is TGTGCCAGCACTGGGACAGGGACGCACCGCGGTGGCTACACCTTC. Translation gives CASTGTGTHRGGYTF.

A remark on this clone: The sample has other DNA sequences that encode this CDR3 too. The V and J genes are TRBV19 and TRBJ2-2; tentatively, D is TRBD1 or TRBD2 (7 bases each). The CDR3 spans 15 residues. Germline V gene lookup returns CDR1 LNHDA and CDR2 SQIVND (reference sequence). V lost 4 bases and J 5 bases, leaving 14 bases between the germline ends. CDR3 sequence (DNA): TGTGCCAGTAGTAATCGGCAGGGGGGGACCGGGGAGCTGTTTTTT. Protein product: CASSNRQGGTGELFF.

This chain links TRBV7-7 with TRBJ2-5; the D call may be TRBD1 or TRBD2 (5 bases each). Germline lookup yields CDR1 SSHAT and CDR2 FNYEAQ (reference sequence). V gave up 1 base and J gave up 1 base, with 7 bases separating them. This CDR3 contains 14 residues. The CDR3 region has the DNA TGTGCCAGCAGCTTAGACGGGGCCCAAGAGACCCAGTACTTC. Encoded protein: CASSLDGAQETQYF. Full variable domain (missing parts from reference TRBV7-7 and TRBJ2-5): GAGVSQSPRYKVTKRGQDVTLRCDPISSHATLYWYQQALGQGPEFLTYFNYEAQPDKSGLPSDRFSAERPEGSISTLTIQRTEQRDSAMYRCASSLDGAQETQYFGPGTRLLVL.

V and J are TRBV5-1 and TRBJ2-7, with TRBD1 matching 12 bases. CDR1 is SGHRS, CDR2 YFSETQ, per germline. J was trimmed by 2 bases and V by 6 bases; bases with no gene match: 9. This CDR3 region has 16 residues. DNA for the CDR3: TGCGCCAGCAACCCGGGACAGGGGGCGTGGGCCTACGAGCAGTACTTC. As protein: CASNPGQGAWAYEQYF. Combining the CDR3 with reference TRBV5-1 and TRBJ2-7 gives the whole variable domain KAGVTQTPRYLIKTRGQQVTLSCSPISGHRSVSWYQQTPGQGLQFLFEYFSETQRNKGNFPGRFSGRQFSNSRSEMNVSTLELGDSALYLCASNPGQGAWAYEQYFGPGTRLTVT.

The V call is TRBV6-5, the J call TRBJ2-6; D not certain. The germline V and J ends were trimmed by 6 bases and 0 bases, with 6 bases remaining between them. This CDR3 comprises 14 residues. CDR1 is MNHEY and CDR2 is SVGAGI in the germline V gene. This CDR3 reads CASRAVSGANVLTF. For the CDR3, the DNA is TGTGCCAGCAGGGCGGTCTCTGGGGCCAACGTCCTGACTTTC.

This clone was seen more than once but under ten times. The chain recombines TRBV5-4 with TRBJ1-3; TRBD1 matches 7 bases. Trimming cost V 4 bases and J 10 bases; bases outside gene matches: 11. CDR1 SGHNT and CDR2 YYREEE come from the germline V gene (reference sequence). The CDR3 loop spans 14 amino acids. The CDR3 coding sequence is TGTGCCAGCAGCCCCGGGACAGTGGAAAATACCATATATTTT. As protein: CASSPGTVENTIYF.

The V gene is TRBV5-8, the J gene TRBJ1-5; maybe TRBD1 (6 bases). Trimming removed 1 base from V and 9 bases from J, with 14 bases in between. This CDR3 has 14 amino acids. Germline CDR1 SGHTS, CDR2 YDEGEE. The CDR3 here is CASSLPGEFGPQHF. The DNA of the CDR3 is TGTGCCAGCAGCTTGCCAGGGGAATTTGGGCCCCAGCATTTT.

The J gene is TRBJ2-1, the V gene TRBV27; tentative D call: TRBD2 (5 bases). Germline V gives CDR1 MNHEY, CDR2 SMNVEV (reference sequence). The CDR3 has 14 residues. Trimming removed 2 bases at V and 5 bases at J, with 10 bases between. The DNA of the CDR3 is TGTGCCAGCAGTTTAACTAGGACCCACAATGAGCAGTTCTTC. This codes for CASSLTRTHNEQFF.

This chain joins TRBV5-1 and TRBJ1-1, with 7 bases fitting TRBD1. Germline V gene lookup returns CDR1 SGHRS and CDR2 YFSETQ. The CDR3 runs to 15 residues. V gave up 4 bases and J gave up 0 bases; unmatched junction bases: 6. In DNA form, the CDR3 reads TGCGCCAGCAGCCGGCTCGACAGGGTGAACACTGAAGCTTTCTTT. It encodes CASSRLDRVNTEAFF. Complete variable domain (other parts from reference TRBV5-1 and TRBJ1-1): KAGVTQTPRYLIKTRGQQVTLSCSPISGHRSVSWYQQTPGQGLQFLFEYFSETQRNKGNFPGRFSGRQFSNSRSEMNVSTLELGDSALYLCASSRLDRVNTEAFFGQGTRLTVV.

The chain employs TRBV6-6 and TRBJ1-1; 9 bases align to TRBD1. Germline V lookup: CDR1 MNHNY, CDR2 SVGAGI (reference sequence). This CDR3 has 14 residues. Germline trimming cut 8 bases from V and 6 bases from J; bases unmatched to any gene: 10. The CDR3 loop is CASSGRTGVSEAFF. The CDR3, as DNA: TGTGCCAGCTCGGGGCGGACAGGGGTTTCTGAAGCTTTCTTT.

This sequence joins TRBV19 and TRBJ1-1, with D perhaps TRBD1 (6 bases). Per the germline V gene, CDR1 is LNHDA and CDR2 is SQIVND (reference sequence). This CDR3 has 15 amino acids. V lost 6 bases and J 1 base, leaving 15 bases between the germline ends. The CDR3 spells CASSNLGHKNTEAFF. The CDR3 region has the DNA TGTGCCAGTAGCAATCTGGGACACAAGAACACTGAAGCTTTCTTT.

Concerning this clone itself: An end of the junction does not agree with germline; a read error may underlie this. This chain connects TRBV6-1 to TRBJ2-5; 8 bases map to TRBD2. This CDR3 region has 14 residues. The V gene's germline CDR1 is MNHNS and CDR2 SASEGT. The CDR3 nucleotides read TGTGCCAGCAGTGAAACAGGGCGGGGGGCCGCCAGTGACTTC. It is translated as CASSETGRGAASDF.

This clone has a single count. The V call is TRBV19, the J call TRBJ2-2, with a tentative D call TRBD1 (6 bases). Trimming left V 4 bases short and J 1 base short, with 13 bases between. The CDR3 is 16 amino acids. The germline V gene encodes CDR1 LNHDA and CDR2 SQIVND (reference sequence). CDR3 amino acids: CASSRIQTGNTGELFF. CDR3 in DNA: TGTGCCAGTAGTAGGATTCAGACAGGGAACACCGGGGAGCTGTTTTTT.

The V and J genes are TRBV7-2 and TRBJ2-2, with D perhaps TRBD2 (7 bases). V lost 7 bases, J lost 5 bases, and 17 bases lay in between. The CDR3 sequence is 15 residues long. Germline-derived CDR1 and CDR2 are SGHTA and FQGNSA. The CDR3 loop reads CASNIAGADTGELFF. CDR3 in DNA: TGTGCCAGCAACATCGCGGGGGCCGATACCGGGGAGCTGTTTTTT.

This chain joins TRBV18 and TRBJ2-5; TRBD1 is a possible D gene (6 bases). The DNA end favors TRBJ2-7, so the J call may be wrong. The CDR3 consists of 13 residues. Germline V gives CDR1 KGHSH, CDR2 LQKENI. The CDR3 spells CASSGTSPYEQYF. CDR3 nucleotides: TGTGCCAGCTCAGGGACATCCCCCTACGAGCAGTACTTC.